This is a list of T cell receptor beta chains from one sample in a study of T cells in Graves' hyperthyroidism and ophthalmopathy. One entry per CDR3 protein results from TCRdb running MiXCR on the multiplex PCR reads. The data contain roughly 700,000 distinct CDR3 sequences, 12% to 15% of them singletons. The sample taken for sequencing was blood. Receptors were obtained from a woman between 18 and 29 years old with Graves' hyperthyroidism. Both conserved end residues are part of each CDR3. A D gene is named only where the DNA matches it firmly. Size values are once, few and many counts, or a class for expanded clones, and some rows have none.

j_call: TRBJ2-7; v_call: TRBV7-6; clone_size: many; d_call: NA; cdr3_nt: TGTGCCAGCAGCTTATCTCCGATTAGCTCCTACGAGCAGTACTTC; cdr3_aa: CASSLSPISSYEQYF
j_call: TRBJ2-5; v_call: TRBV3-1; clone_size: NA; d_call: TRBD2; cdr3_nt: TGTGCCAGCAGCCAATCCGCGGCTAGCGGGAGTATGCAAGAGACCCAGTACTTC; cdr3_aa: CASSQSAASGSMQETQYF
j_call: TRBJ2-3; v_call: TRBV24-1; clone_size: NA; d_call: NA; cdr3_nt: TGTGCCACCAGTGCGGCCGGGCGCACAGATACGCAGTATTTT; cdr3_aa: CATSAAGRTDTQYF
j_call: TRBJ2-7; v_call: TRBV2; clone_size: many; d_call: NA; cdr3_nt: TGTGCCAGCAGTGAAGGGACTACTTCCTACGAGCAGTACTTC; cdr3_aa: CASSEGTTSYEQYF
j_call: TRBJ2-3; v_call: TRBV7-2; clone_size: NA; d_call: NA; cdr3_nt: TGTGCCAGCACCCCGCTTCCTGTGGACACAGATACGCAGTATTTT; cdr3_aa: CASTPLPVDTDTQYF
j_call: TRBJ2-3; v_call: TRBV11-2; clone_size: many; d_call: NA; cdr3_nt: TGTGCCAGCAGCTTGGGGGTGGACAGAAGCACAGATACGCAGTATTTT; cdr3_aa: CASSLGVDRSTDTQYF
j_call: TRBJ2-5; v_call: TRBV28; clone_size: NA; d_call: NA; cdr3_nt: TGTGCCAGCAGTGGGACTGCTTATAGAGAGACCCAGTACTTC; cdr3_aa: CASSGTAYRETQYF
j_call: TRBJ2-7; v_call: TRBV3-1; clone_size: NA; d_call: TRBD2; cdr3_nt: TGTGCCAGCAGCGGGACTAGCGGGTCCCCTGCCTACGAGCAGTACTTC; cdr3_aa: CASSGTSGSPAYEQYF
j_call: TRBJ1-1; v_call: TRBV12-3/TRBV12-4; clone_size: many; d_call: NA; cdr3_nt: TGTGCCAGCAGTTTCCGGCTCCGGCTGGCTGAAGCTTTCTTT; cdr3_aa: CASSFRLRLAEAFF
j_call: TRBJ2-7; v_call: TRBV28; clone_size: NA; d_call: NA; cdr3_nt: TGTGCCAGCAGTTTTTCCGCGAACGGGCTCAACGAGCAGTACTTC; cdr3_aa: CASSFSANGLNEQYF
j_call: TRBJ2-2; v_call: TRBV9; clone_size: few; d_call: NA; cdr3_nt: TGTGCCAGCAGCGTTTGGGGGAAGAACACCGGGGAGCTGTTTTTT; cdr3_aa: CASSVWGKNTGELFF
j_call: TRBJ2-7; v_call: TRBV29-1; clone_size: many; d_call: TRBD1; cdr3_nt: TGCAGCGTTGAAGGACAGGGATTCTACGAGCAGTACTTC; cdr3_aa: CSVEGQGFYEQYF
j_call: TRBJ1-2; v_call: TRBV27; clone_size: many; d_call: NA; cdr3_nt: TGTGCCAGCAGTTTTCGGACAAGGAGTAACTATGGCTACACCTTC; cdr3_aa: CASSFRTRSNYGYTF
j_call: TRBJ1-2; v_call: TRBV10-3; clone_size: NA; d_call: NA; cdr3_nt: TGTGCCAATAGTGCCGGGACTAGCTATGGCTACACCTTC; cdr3_aa: CANSAGTSYGYTF
j_call: TRBJ1-4; v_call: TRBV5-1; clone_size: NA; d_call: NA; cdr3_nt: TGCGCCAGCAGCTTGGCAACAGCTGGGGAGGAAAAACTGTTTTTT; cdr3_aa: CASSLATAGEEKLFF
j_call: TRBJ1-1; v_call: TRBV30; clone_size: many; d_call: NA; cdr3_nt: TGTGCCTGGAGTGCCTCACAGGGATGGGACACTGAAGCTTTCTTT; cdr3_aa: CAWSASQGWDTEAFF
j_call: TRBJ2-5; v_call: TRBV7-9; clone_size: few; d_call: NA; cdr3_nt: TGTGCCAGCAGCGCAAAAGGAAGGCAAGAGACCCAGTACTTC; cdr3_aa: CASSAKGRQETQYF
j_call: TRBJ2-1; v_call: TRBV29-1; clone_size: few; d_call: TRBD2; cdr3_nt: TGCAGCGTATCCCCCGGGGGGGGGAGGGGTCTAGCCTACAATGAGCAGTTCTTC; cdr3_aa: CSVSPGGGRGLAYNEQFF
j_call: TRBJ2-1; v_call: TRBV6-1; clone_size: few; d_call: NA; cdr3_nt: TGTGCCAGCACCCCCGGGGCGGGAAGCTCCTACAATGAGCAGTTCTTC; cdr3_aa: CASTPGAGSSYNEQFF
j_call: TRBJ2-2; v_call: TRBV6-1; clone_size: NA; d_call: TRBD2; cdr3_nt: TGTGCCAGCAGTCAAATCGGGGGGACCGGGGAGCTGTTTTTT; cdr3_aa: CASSQIGGTGELFF
j_call: TRBJ1-1; v_call: TRBV6-2/TRBV6-3; clone_size: many; d_call: NA; cdr3_nt: TGTGCCAGCAGCCAAACCGGGACGGAGGGTACTGAAGCTTTCTTT; cdr3_aa: CASSQTGTEGTEAFF
j_call: TRBJ1-1; v_call: TRBV3-1; clone_size: many; d_call: NA; cdr3_nt: TGTGCCACCTCCCTTGGAACTCAGAACACTGAAGCTTTCTTT; cdr3_aa: CATSLGTQNTEAFF
j_call: TRBJ2-3; v_call: TRBV5-1; clone_size: NA; d_call: TRBD2; cdr3_nt: TGCGCCAGCAGCTCCCGACTAGCTGAGGACACAGATACGCAGTATTTT; cdr3_aa: CASSSRLAEDTDTQYF
j_call: TRBJ2-5; v_call: TRBV24-1; clone_size: few; d_call: NA; cdr3_nt: TGTGCCACCAGTGCCACCATGCCGACAGGGGAGGGGACCCAGTACTTC; cdr3_aa: CATSATMPTGEGTQYF
j_call: TRBJ2-5; v_call: TRBV12-3/TRBV12-4; clone_size: NA; d_call: TRBD2; cdr3_nt: TGTGCCAGCAGTCCCGAAGCTCCGGGACTAGCGGGAGCAAAACAAGAGACCCAGTACTTC; cdr3_aa: CASSPEAPGLAGAKQETQYF
j_call: TRBJ2-3; v_call: TRBV4-3; clone_size: few; d_call: TRBD2; cdr3_nt: TGCGCCAGCAGCCAAGCAAGCCGGGAGGGCTATACGCAGTATTTT; cdr3_aa: CASSQASREGYTQYF
j_call: TRBJ1-5; v_call: TRBV20-1; clone_size: many; d_call: NA; cdr3_nt: TGCAGTGCAACGGGGTATAGCAATCAGCCCCAGCATTTT; cdr3_aa: CSATGYSNQPQHF
j_call: TRBJ2-1; v_call: TRBV18; clone_size: once; d_call: NA; cdr3_nt: TGTGCCAGCTCTCCGGGGAGCCCCTATGAGCAGTTCTTC; cdr3_aa: CASSPGSPYEQFF
j_call: TRBJ2-1; v_call: TRBV9; clone_size: few; d_call: TRBD1; cdr3_nt: TGTGCCAGCAGCTTCCGGGACAGATACTACAATGAGCAGTTCTTC; cdr3_aa: CASSFRDRYYNEQFF
j_call: TRBJ1-5; v_call: TRBV4-1; clone_size: NA; d_call: NA; cdr3_nt: TGCGCCAGCAGCCCTAACCGATGGGACCAGCCCCAGCATTTT; cdr3_aa: CASSPNRWDQPQHF
j_call: TRBJ1-1; v_call: TRBV2; clone_size: many; d_call: NA; cdr3_nt: TGTGCCAGCATCCCCGAGGGTTTGGCAGGGGTTGAAGCTTTCTTT; cdr3_aa: CASIPEGLAGVEAFF
j_call: TRBJ2-7; v_call: TRBV11-2; clone_size: NA; d_call: TRBD1; cdr3_nt: TGTGCCAGCAGCTTAAATACAGGGGGCGTCTACGAGCAGTACTTC; cdr3_aa: CASSLNTGGVYEQYF
j_call: TRBJ2-6; v_call: TRBV15; clone_size: few; d_call: NA; cdr3_nt: TGTGCCACCAGCAGAGTAACAGAAATTTCCTCTGGGGCCAACGTCCTGACTTTC; cdr3_aa: CATSRVTEISSGANVLTF
j_call: TRBJ2-5; v_call: TRBV28; clone_size: few; d_call: TRBD2; cdr3_nt: TGTGCCAGCAGTACCACTAGCGCTAGCCAAGAGACCCAGCACTTC; cdr3_aa: CASSTTSASQETQHF
j_call: TRBJ2-3; v_call: TRBV6-1; clone_size: NA; d_call: TRBD1; cdr3_nt: TGTGCCAGCAGGGGTGGAGGGACAGGGGATAATACGCAGTATTTT; cdr3_aa: CASRGGGTGDNTQYF
j_call: TRBJ1-1; v_call: TRBV5-4; clone_size: NA; d_call: NA; cdr3_nt: TGTGCCAGCAGCTTGGAACAGGTTAAGAACACTGAAGCTTTCTTT; cdr3_aa: CASSLEQVKNTEAFF
j_call: TRBJ1-5; v_call: TRBV12-3/TRBV12-4; clone_size: many; d_call: NA; cdr3_nt: TGTGCCAGCAGTCCAGGACAGCTTGGGGACAATCAGCCCCAGCATTTT; cdr3_aa: CASSPGQLGDNQPQHF
j_call: TRBJ2-1; v_call: TRBV28; clone_size: many; d_call: NA; cdr3_nt: TGTGCCAGCAGTCCAAGAGTAGGCTCCTACAATGAGCAGTTCTTC; cdr3_aa: CASSPRVGSYNEQFF
j_call: TRBJ1-2; v_call: TRBV30; clone_size: many; d_call: NA; cdr3_nt: TGTGCCTGGACCGGCGGAGGGGGGTATGGCTACACCTTC; cdr3_aa: CAWTGGGGYGYTF
j_call: TRBJ1-2; v_call: TRBV28; clone_size: many; d_call: NA; cdr3_nt: TGTGCCAGCAGTCGCCTCCTGCAAGGTGGGCTAGTAGGCTACACCTTC; cdr3_aa: CASSRLLQGGLVGYTF
j_call: TRBJ1-2; v_call: TRBV6-1; clone_size: NA; d_call: NA; cdr3_nt: TGTGCCAGCAGTCCGGGACTAGCTAACTATGGCTACACCTTC; cdr3_aa: CASSPGLANYGYTF
j_call: TRBJ2-7; v_call: TRBV11-1; clone_size: many; d_call: TRBD2; cdr3_nt: TGTGCCAGCAGCTTAGAGACTAGCGGGCTGACTACCTACGAGCAGTACTTC; cdr3_aa: CASSLETSGLTTYEQYF
j_call: TRBJ2-3; v_call: TRBV20-1; clone_size: many; d_call: NA; cdr3_nt: TGCAGTGCTAGGGCAGGCGAGCGCAGACTCACAGATACGCAGTATTTT; cdr3_aa: CSARAGERRLTDTQYF
j_call: TRBJ1-6; v_call: TRBV7-2; clone_size: many; d_call: NA; cdr3_nt: TGTGCCAGCAGCTTAAGAATCTGGGTACCCGTCGTGGCCTATAATTCACCCCTCCACTTT; cdr3_aa: CASSLRIWVPVVAYNSPLHF